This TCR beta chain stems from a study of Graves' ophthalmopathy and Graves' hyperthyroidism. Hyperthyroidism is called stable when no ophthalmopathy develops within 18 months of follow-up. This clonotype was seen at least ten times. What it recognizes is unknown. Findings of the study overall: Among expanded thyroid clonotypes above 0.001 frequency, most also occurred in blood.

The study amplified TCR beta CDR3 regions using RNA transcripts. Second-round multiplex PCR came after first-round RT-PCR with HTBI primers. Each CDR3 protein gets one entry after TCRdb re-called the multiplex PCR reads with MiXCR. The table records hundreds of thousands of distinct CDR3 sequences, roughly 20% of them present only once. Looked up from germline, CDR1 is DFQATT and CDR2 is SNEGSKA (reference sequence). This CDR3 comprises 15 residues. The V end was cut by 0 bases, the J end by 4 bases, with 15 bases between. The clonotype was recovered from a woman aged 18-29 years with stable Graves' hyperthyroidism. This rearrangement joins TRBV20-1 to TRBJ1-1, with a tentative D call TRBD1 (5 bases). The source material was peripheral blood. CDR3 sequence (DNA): TGCAGTGCTAGAGATGTGATGGGGACGTTCACTGAAGCTTTCTTT. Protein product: CSARDVMGTFTEAFF.